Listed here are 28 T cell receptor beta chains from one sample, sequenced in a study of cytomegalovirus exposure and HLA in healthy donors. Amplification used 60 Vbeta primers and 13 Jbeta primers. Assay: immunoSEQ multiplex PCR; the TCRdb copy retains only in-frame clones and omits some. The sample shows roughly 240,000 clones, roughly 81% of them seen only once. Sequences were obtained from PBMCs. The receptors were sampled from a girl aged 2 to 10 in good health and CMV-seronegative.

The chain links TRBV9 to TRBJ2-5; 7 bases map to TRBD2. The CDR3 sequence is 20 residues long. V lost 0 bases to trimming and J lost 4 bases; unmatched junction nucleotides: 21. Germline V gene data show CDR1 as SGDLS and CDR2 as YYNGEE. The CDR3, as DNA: TGTGCCAGCAGCGTAGGGTTATCGGCGGTTTGGCGGGAGAGGCGAGAGACCCAGTACTTC. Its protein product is CASSVGLSAVWRERRETQYF. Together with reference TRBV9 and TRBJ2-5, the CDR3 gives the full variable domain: DSGVTQTPKHLITATGQRVTLRCSPRSGDLSVYWYQQSLDQGLQFLIQYYNGEERAKGNILERFSAQQFPDLHSELNLSSLELGDSALYFCASSVGLSAVWRERRETQYFGPGTRLLVL.

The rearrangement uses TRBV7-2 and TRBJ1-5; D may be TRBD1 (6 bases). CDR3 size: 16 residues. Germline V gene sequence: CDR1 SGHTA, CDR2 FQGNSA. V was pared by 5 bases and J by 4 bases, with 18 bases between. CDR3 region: CASSRWATGLNQPQHF. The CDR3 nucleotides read TGTGCCAGCAGCCGTTGGGCGACAGGTCTAAATCAGCCCCAGCATTTT. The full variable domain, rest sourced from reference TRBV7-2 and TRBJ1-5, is GAGVSQSPSNKVTEKGKDVELRCDPISGHTALYWYRQSLGQGLEFLIYFQGNSAPDKSGLPSDRFSAERTGGSVSTLTIQRTQQEDSAVYLCASSRWATGLNQPQHFGDGTRLSIL.

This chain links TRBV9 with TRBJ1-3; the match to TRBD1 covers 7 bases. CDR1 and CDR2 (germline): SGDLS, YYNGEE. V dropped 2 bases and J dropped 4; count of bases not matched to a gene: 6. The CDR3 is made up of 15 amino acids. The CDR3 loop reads CASSVTGIRGNTIYF. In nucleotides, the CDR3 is TGTGCCAGCAGCGTGACAGGGATAAGAGGAAACACCATATATTTT. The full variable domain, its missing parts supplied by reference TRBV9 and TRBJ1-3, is DSGVTQTPKHLITATGQRVTLRCSPRSGDLSVYWYQQSLDQGLQFLIQYYNGEERAKGNILERFSAQQFPDLHSELNLSSLELGDSALYFCASSVTGIRGNTIYFGEGSWLTVV.

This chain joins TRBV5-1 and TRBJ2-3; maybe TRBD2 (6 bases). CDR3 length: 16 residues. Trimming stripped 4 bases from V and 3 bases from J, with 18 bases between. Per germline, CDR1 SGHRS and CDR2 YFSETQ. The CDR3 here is CASSLDSIGGTDTQYF. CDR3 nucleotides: TGCGCCAGCAGCCTGGATTCTATCGGGGGAACAGATACGCAGTATTTT.

The DNA of the CDR3 is TGCAGCGTTGTTGAGCCCTACTACGAGCAGTACTTC. It codes for CSVVEPYYEQYF. The rearrangement joins TRBV29-1 to TRBJ2-7; D gene uncertain. The V gene lost 4 bases and the J gene lost 3 bases, with 10 bases spanning the gap. Germline V gene data show CDR1 as SQVTM and CDR2 as ANQGSEA. The CDR3 covers 12 residues.

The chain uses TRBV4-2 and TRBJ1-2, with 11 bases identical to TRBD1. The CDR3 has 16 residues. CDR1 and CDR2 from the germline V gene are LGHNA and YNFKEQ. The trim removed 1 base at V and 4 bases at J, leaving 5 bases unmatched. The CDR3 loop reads CASSQGTDRGLYGYTF. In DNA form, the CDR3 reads TGTGCCAGCAGCCAAGGAACGGACAGGGGGCTCTATGGCTACACCTTC.

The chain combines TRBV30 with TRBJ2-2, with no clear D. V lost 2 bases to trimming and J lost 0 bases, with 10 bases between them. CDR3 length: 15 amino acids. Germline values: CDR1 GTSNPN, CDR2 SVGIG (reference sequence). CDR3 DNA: TGTGCCTGGAGTCTTGGCCAGGCGAACACCGGGGAGCTGTTTTTT. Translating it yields CAWSLGQANTGELFF.

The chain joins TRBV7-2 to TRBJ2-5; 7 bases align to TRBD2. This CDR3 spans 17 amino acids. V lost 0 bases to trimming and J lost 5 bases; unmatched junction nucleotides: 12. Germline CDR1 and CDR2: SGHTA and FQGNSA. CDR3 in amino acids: CASSLAPYSGEGETQYF. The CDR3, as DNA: TGTGCCAGCAGCTTAGCGCCCTACTCGGGGGAGGGGGAGACCCAGTACTTC.

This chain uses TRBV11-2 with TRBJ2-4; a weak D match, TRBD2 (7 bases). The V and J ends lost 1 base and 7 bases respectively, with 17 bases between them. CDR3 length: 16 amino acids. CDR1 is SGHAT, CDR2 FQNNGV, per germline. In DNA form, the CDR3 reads TGTGCCAGCAGCTTAGTTGAAGGGGGGGAGTGGAACATTCAGTACTTC. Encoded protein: CASSLVEGGEWNIQYF.

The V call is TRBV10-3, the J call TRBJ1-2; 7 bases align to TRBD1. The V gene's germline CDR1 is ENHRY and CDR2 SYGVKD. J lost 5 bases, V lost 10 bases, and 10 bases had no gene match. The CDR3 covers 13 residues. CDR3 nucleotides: TGTGCCACCTACAGACAGGGTTCGTATGGCTACACCTTC. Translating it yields CATYRQGSYGYTF.

CDR3 residues: CASSPLGAGAYEQYF. The CDR3 DNA reads as TGTGCCAGCAGTCCCCTAGGAGCGGGTGCCTACGAGCAGTACTTC. This rearrangement joins TRBV27 to TRBJ2-7; possible D gene TRBD2, 6 bases. Germline CDR1 reads MNHEY; CDR2 reads SMNVEV (reference sequence). The CDR3 consists of 15 residues. V was cut by 5 bases and J by 2 bases, with 16 bases left in between.

CDR3 bases: TGTGCCAGCAGCCACGGACAGGGTCCCCGTAATGAGCAGTTCTTC. This gives the protein CASSHGQGPRNEQFF. This chain links TRBV11-3 with TRBJ2-1, with 8 nucleotides matching TRBD1. This CDR3 comprises 15 residues. V dropped 5 bases and J dropped 7; count of bases not matched to a gene: 10. Germline V CDR1 and CDR2: SGHNT, YENEEA.

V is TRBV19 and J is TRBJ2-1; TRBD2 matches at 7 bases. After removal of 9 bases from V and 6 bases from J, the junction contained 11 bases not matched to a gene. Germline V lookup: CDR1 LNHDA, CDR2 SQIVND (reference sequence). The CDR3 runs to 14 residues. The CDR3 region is CASMGLAETNEQFF. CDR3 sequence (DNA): TGTGCCAGCATGGGGCTAGCGGAAACCAATGAGCAGTTCTTC.

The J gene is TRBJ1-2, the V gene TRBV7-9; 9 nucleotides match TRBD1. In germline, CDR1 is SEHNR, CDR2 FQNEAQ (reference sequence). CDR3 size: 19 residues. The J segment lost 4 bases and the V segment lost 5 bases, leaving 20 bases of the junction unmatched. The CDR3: CASSPTRGGTGRVRYGYTF. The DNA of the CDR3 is TGTGCCAGCAGCCCTACACGGGGCGGGACAGGGCGGGTTCGCTATGGCTACACCTTC.

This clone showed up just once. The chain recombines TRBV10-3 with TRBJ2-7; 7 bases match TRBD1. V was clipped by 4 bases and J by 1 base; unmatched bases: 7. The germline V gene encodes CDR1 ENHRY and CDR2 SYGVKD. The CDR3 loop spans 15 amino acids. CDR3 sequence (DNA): TGTGCCATCAGTGTGACAGGGACCCCTTCCTACGAGCAGTACTTC. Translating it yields CAISVTGTPSYEQYF.

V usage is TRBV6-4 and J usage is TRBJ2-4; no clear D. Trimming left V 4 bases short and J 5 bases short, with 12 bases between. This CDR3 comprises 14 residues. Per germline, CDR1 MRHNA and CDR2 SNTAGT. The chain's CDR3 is CASSASATQNIQYF. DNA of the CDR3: TGTGCCAGCAGTGCCAGCGCGACCCAAAACATTCAGTACTTC.

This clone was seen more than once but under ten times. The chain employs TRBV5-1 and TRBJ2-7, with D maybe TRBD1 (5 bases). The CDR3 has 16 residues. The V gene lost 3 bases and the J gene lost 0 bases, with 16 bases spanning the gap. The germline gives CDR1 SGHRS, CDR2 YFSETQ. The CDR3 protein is CASSSQRGLSSYEQYF. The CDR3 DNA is TGCGCCAGCAGCTCGCAAAGGGGCTTAAGCTCCTACGAGCAGTACTTC.

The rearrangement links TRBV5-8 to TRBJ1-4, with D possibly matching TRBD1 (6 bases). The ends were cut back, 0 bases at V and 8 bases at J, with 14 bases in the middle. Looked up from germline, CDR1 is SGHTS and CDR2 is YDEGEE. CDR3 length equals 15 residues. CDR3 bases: TGTGCCAGCAGCTTGGATGGGGGGGCAGGGGAAAAACTGTTTTTT. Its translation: CASSLDGGAGEKLFF.

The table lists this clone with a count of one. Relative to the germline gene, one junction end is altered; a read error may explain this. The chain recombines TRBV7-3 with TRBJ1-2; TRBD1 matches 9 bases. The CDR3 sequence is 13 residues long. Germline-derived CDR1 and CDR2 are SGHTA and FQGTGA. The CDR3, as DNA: TGTTCCAGCAGCTTCCGGACAGGGGAAGGCTACACCTTC. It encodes CSSSFRTGEGYTF.

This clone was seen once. The CDR3 nucleotides read TGTGCCAGCAGTTACATCGGGGGAAGGTGCTACGAGCAGTACTTC. This codes for CASSYIGGRCYEQYF. The chain employs TRBV6-7 and TRBJ2-7, with a tentative D call TRBD2 (6 bases). TRBV6-7 is identified as an open reading frame with a role that is uncertain. The CDR3 runs to 15 residues. Between the trimmed V and J ends, which lost 2 bases and 3 bases, there was a span of 14 bases.

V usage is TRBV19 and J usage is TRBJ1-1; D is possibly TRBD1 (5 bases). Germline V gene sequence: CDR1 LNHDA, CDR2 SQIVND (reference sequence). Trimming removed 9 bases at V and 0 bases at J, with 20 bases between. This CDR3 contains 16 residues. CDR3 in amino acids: CASSNLGGGMNTEAFF. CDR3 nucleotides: TGTGCCAGCTCTAACCTTGGGGGGGGAATGAACACTGAAGCTTTCTTT.

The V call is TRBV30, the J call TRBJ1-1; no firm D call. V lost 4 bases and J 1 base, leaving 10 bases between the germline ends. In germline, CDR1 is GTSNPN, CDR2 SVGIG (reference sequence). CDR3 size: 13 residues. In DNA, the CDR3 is TGTGCCTGGACCCTCGGTTGGAACACTGAAGCTTTCTTT. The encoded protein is CAWTLGWNTEAFF.

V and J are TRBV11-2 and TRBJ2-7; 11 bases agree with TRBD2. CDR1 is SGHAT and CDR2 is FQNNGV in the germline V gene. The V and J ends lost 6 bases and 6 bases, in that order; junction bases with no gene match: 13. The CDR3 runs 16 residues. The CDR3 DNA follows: TGTGCCAGCAGTCCAACTAGCGGGAGATCCACTAGCGAGCAGTACTTC. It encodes CASSPTSGRSTSEQYF. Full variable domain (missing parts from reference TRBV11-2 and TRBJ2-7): EAGVAQSPRYKIIEKRQSVAFWCNPISGHATLYWYQQILGQGPKLLIQFQNNGVVDDSQLPKDRFSAERLKGVDSTLKIQPAKLEDSAVYLCASSPTSGRSTSEQYFGPGTRLTVT.

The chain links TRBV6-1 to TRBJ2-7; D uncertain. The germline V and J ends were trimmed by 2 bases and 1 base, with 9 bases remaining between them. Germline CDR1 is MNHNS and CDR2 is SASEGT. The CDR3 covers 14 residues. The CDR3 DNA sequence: TGTGCCAGCAGTGAAAAATTAGCTTCCTACGAGCAGTACTTC. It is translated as CASSEKLASYEQYF.

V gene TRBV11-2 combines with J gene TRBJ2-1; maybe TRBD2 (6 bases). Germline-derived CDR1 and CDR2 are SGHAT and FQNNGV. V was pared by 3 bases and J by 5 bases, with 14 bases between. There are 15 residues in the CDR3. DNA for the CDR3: TGTGCCAGCAGCTTCACTCGCGGGGCAAACAATGAGCAGTTCTTC. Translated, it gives CASSFTRGANNEQFF.

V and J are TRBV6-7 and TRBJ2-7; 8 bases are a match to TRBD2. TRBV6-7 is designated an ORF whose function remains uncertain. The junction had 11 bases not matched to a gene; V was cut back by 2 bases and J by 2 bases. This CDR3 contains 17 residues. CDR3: CASSYGSATGGPYEQYF. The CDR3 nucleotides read TGTGCCAGCAGTTACGGCAGCGCGACGGGAGGGCCCTACGAGCAGTACTTC.

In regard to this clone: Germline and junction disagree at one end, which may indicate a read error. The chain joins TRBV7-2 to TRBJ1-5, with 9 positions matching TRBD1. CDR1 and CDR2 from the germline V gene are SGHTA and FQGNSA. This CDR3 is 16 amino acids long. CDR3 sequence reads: CASSIAPGQGDQPQHF. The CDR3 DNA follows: TGTGCCAGCAGCATAGCTCCGGGACAGGGTGATCAGCCCCAGCATTTT.

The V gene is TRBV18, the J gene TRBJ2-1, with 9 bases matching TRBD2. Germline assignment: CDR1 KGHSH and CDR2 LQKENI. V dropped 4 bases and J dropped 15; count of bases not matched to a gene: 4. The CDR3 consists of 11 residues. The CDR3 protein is CASSLAGVTFF. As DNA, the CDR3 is TGTGCCAGCTCACTAGCGGGAGTTACGTTCTTC.